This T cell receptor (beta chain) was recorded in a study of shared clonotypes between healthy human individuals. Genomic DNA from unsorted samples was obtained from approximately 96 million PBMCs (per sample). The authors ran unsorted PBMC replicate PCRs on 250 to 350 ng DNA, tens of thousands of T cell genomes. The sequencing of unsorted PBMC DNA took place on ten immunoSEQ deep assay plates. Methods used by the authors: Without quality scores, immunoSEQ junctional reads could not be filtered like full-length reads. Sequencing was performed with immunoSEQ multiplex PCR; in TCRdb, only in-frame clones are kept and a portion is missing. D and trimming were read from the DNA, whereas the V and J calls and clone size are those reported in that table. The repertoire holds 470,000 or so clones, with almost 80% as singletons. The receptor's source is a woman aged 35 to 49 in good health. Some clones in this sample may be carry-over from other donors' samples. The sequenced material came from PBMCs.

In DNA form, the CDR3 reads TGTGCCAGCAGCATAACGGACAGACACCTTGCAACTAATGAAAAACTGTTTTTT. The encoded protein is CASSITDRHLATNEKLFF. The chain recombines TRBV5-6 with TRBJ1-4; D is perhaps TRBD1 (6 bases). The ends were cut back, 4 bases at V and 0 bases at J, with 19 bases in the middle. The CDR3 has 18 residues. The V gene's germline CDR1 is SGHDT and CDR2 YYEEEE.